This T cell receptor beta chain was documented in a study of T cell changes during pregnancy in multiple sclerosis. The CDR3 totals 15 residues. The V gene end was trimmed by 5 bases and the J gene end by 4 bases; junction bases not matched to a gene: 6. Per the germline V gene, CDR1 is MRHNA and CDR2 is SNTAGT. Sequencing was performed with immunoSEQ multiplex PCR; in TCRdb, only in-frame clones are kept and a portion is missing. The data show about 97,000 clones, with less than 95% seen just once and around 0.8% held by the top ten. The J gene is TRBJ2-2, the V gene TRBV6-4; TRBD2 aligns across 8 bases. This TCR was recovered from a female donor in good health, enrolled as a control in a pregnancy study. This material consisted of peripheral blood, taken in the second trimester of pregnancy. The CDR3 bases are TGTGCCAGCAGTATTACGAGCGGGGGCACCGGGGAGCTGTTTTTT. As protein: CASSITSGGTGELFF.